This TCR beta chain was profiled in a study of preoperative IRX-2 immunotherapy in early breast cancer. This clone was observed a handful of times. Treatment noted: preoperative locoregional IRX-2 cytokine immunotherapy. Libraries were prepared by immunoSEQ multiplex PCR; TCRdb keeps only in-frame clonotypes and omits some of them. The sample lists 20,000 to 30,000 clones; around 72% were seen once. The CDR3 is 17 residues long. V shed 4 bases and J 2 bases; nucleotides not matched to a gene: 4. Germline CDR1 MNHGY, CDR2 SAAAGT. This receptor was obtained from a human donor with breast cancer. The sample here was lymph node tissue, taken after IRX-2 immunotherapy. The rearrangement uses TRBV6-8 and TRBJ2-3, with 15 bases lining up with TRBD2. CDR3 in DNA: TGTGCCAGCAGTTCAGGGACTAGCGGGAGGTACACAGATACGCAGTATTTT. Residues: CASSSGTSGRYTDTQYF.